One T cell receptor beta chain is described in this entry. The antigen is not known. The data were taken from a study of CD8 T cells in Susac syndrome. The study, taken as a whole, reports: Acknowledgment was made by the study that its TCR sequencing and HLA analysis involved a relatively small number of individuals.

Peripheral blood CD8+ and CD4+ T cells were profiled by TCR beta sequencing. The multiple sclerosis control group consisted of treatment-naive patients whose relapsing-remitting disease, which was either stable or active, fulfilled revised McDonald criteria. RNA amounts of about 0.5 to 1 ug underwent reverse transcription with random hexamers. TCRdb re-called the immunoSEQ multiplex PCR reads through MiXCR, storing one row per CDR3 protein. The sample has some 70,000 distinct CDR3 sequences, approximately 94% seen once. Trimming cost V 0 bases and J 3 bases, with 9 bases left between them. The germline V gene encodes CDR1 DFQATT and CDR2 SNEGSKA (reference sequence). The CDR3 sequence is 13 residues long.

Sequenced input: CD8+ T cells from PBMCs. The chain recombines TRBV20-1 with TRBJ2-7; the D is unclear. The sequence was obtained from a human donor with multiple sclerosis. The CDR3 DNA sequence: TGCAGTGCTAGAGAGGCACTTTTCTACGAGCAGTACTTC. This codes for CSAREALFYEQYF.